This section outlines one T cell receptor beta chain sequence together with its context. Its specificity is not known. The record originates from a study of cytomegalovirus exposure and HLA in healthy donors. Overall study: The early release's HLA-typed donors yielded tens of millions of unique TCRs. Overall study findings and caveats: A classifier reportedly called cytomegalovirus status with high sensitivity and specificity. In a later analysis, at a false discovery rate of 0.05, about 16,000 TCR beta sequences matched HLA alleles.

60 Vbeta and 13 Jbeta primers were used in PCR. Sequencing was performed with immunoSEQ multiplex PCR; in TCRdb, only in-frame clones are kept and a portion is missing. This sample's table reports about 200,000 clones. The sample taken for sequencing was PBMCs. The sequence was collected from a girl aged 2-10 years in good health and CMV-seropositive.

The CDR3 spells CASSLPLTRESADTQYF. In DNA, the CDR3 is TGCGCCAGCAGCCTCCCGCTTACGCGGGAGTCAGCAGATACGCAGTATTTT. The genes are TRBV4-1 and TRBJ2-3, with 7 bases matching TRBD2. The length of the CDR3 is 17 residues. Germline lookup yields CDR1 MGHRA and CDR2 YSYEKL. With 4 bases clipped from V and 4 bases from J, the junction kept 14 bases outside the gene matches.